What follows are 14 T cell receptor beta chains derived from one specimen sequenced in a study of cytomegalovirus exposure and HLA in healthy donors. Repertoires were generated with immunoSEQ multiplex PCR, while TCRdb's copy carries only in-frame clones and drops some. Among approximately 59,000 clones listed, around 93% were seen once. The sequencing sample was made of PBMCs. The receptors originated from a man younger than 30 in good health and CMV-seropositive.

The V and J genes are TRBV13 and TRBJ1-1, with D maybe TRBD1 (5 bases). Deletions cut 3 bases from V and 1 base from J, with 9 bases between. Germline V CDR1 and CDR2: PRHDT, FYEKMQ (reference sequence). The CDR3 spans 14 residues. This CDR3 reads CASSLETGNTEAFF. CDR3 coding DNA: TGTGCCAGCAGCTTGGAAACAGGGAACACTGAAGCTTTCTTT. Full variable domain (outside the CDR3, taken from reference TRBV13 and TRBJ1-1): AAGVIQSPRHLIKEKRETATLKCYPIPRHDTVYWYQQGPGQDPQFLISFYEKMQSDKGSIPDRFSAQQFSDYHSELNMSSLELGDSALYFCASSLETGNTEAFFGQGTRLTVV.

The chain recombines TRBV28 with TRBJ2-3; 8 bases map to TRBD2. The CDR3 is made up of 17 amino acids. V lost 3 bases and J lost 1; bases outside the gene matches: 9. Germline loops: CDR1 MDHEN, CDR2 SYDVKM. For the CDR3, the DNA is TGTGCCAGCAGTTTGTCTACCGGGACTAGTCGCACAGATACGCAGTATTTT. This codes for CASSLSTGTSRTDTQYF.

The chain employs TRBV7-9 and TRBJ2-6; D ambiguous. There are 16 residues in the CDR3. V was clipped by 0 bases and J by 4 bases, with 10 bases between them. Germline V gene sequence: CDR1 SEHNR, CDR2 FQNEAQ (reference sequence). CDR3 sequence reads: CASSLATGTGANVLTF. CDR3 coding DNA: TGTGCCAGCAGCTTAGCGACGGGTACAGGGGCCAACGTCCTGACTTTC.

The chain is built from TRBV27 and TRBJ1-1; D may be TRBD1 (6 bases). V lost 5 bases and J lost 4, with 14 bases in between. This CDR3 has 14 residues. Germline V gene data show CDR1 as MNHEY and CDR2 as SMNVEV (reference sequence). The CDR3: CASSPGTWLTEAFF. The DNA of the CDR3 is TGTGCCAGCAGTCCTGGGACATGGCTCACTGAAGCTTTCTTT.

This clone came up once. The chain uses TRBV28 and TRBJ2-1; maybe TRBD2 (5 bases). The V gene's germline CDR1 is MDHEN and CDR2 SYDVKM. V was trimmed by 5 bases and J by 7 bases, leaving 12 bases between them. The CDR3 extends over 13 amino acids. CDR3 in DNA: TGTGCCAGCAGTCTTTCGACGGGAAATGAGCAGTTCTTC. Its translation: CASSLSTGNEQFF.

This clone turned up a few times. The chain carries TRBV5-1 and TRBJ2-7, with 7 bases identical to TRBD1. This CDR3 has 15 residues. The trim removed 4 bases at V and 2 bases at J, leaving 9 bases unmatched. Germline CDR1 is SGHRS and CDR2 is YFSETQ. CDR3 residues: CASSPGGQGAYEQYF. The CDR3 DNA reads TGCGCCAGCAGCCCCGGCGGGCAGGGGGCCTACGAGCAGTACTTC.

On this clone: The sample holds other DNA sequences that translate to the same CDR3. The chain has TRBV28 and TRBJ2-7; a weak D match, TRBD1 (5 bases). The CDR3 is 12 amino acids. Germline CDR1 reads MDHEN; CDR2 reads SYDVKM. With 5 bases removed from V and 3 bases from J, the gap between germline ends came to 8 bases. The CDR3 DNA reads as TGTGCCAGCAGTCTGACAGTCTACGAGCAGTACTTC. Protein sequence: CASSLTVYEQYF.

The V call is TRBV7-9, the J call TRBJ2-1; D may be TRBD1 (6 bases). The CDR3 runs to 15 residues. CDR1 is SEHNR and CDR2 is FQNEAQ in the germline V gene (reference sequence). Deletions cut 5 bases from V and 7 bases from J, with 18 bases between. The DNA of the CDR3 is TGTGCCAGCAGCCACAGTGCAGGGGTCGGTAATGAGCAGTTCTTC. It is translated as CASSHSAGVGNEQFF.

The V gene is TRBV19, the J gene TRBJ2-3; D possibly corresponds to TRBD2 (5 bases). The ends were cut back, 3 bases at V and 11 bases at J, with 9 bases in the middle. From germline, CDR1 is LNHDA and CDR2 SQIVND (reference sequence). The CDR3 runs 11 residues. As DNA, the CDR3 is TGTGCCAGTAGTATGGGAGTGTTGCAGTATTTT. It codes for CASSMGVLQYF. Complete variable domain (other parts from reference TRBV19 and TRBJ2-3): DGGITQSPKYLFRKEGQNVTLSCEQNLNHDAMYWYRQDPGQGLRLIYYSQIVNDFQKGDIAEGYSVSREKKESFPLTVTSAQKNPTAFYLCASSMGVLQYFGPGTRLTVL.

The chain employs TRBV6-4 and TRBJ2-3; TRBD2 agrees at 7 bases. V shed 5 bases, J shed 2 bases, and the junction held 7 bases outside the gene matches. This CDR3 is built from 15 residues. Per the germline V gene, CDR1 is MRHNA and CDR2 is SNTAGT. CDR3 sequence reads: CASSQAGSATDTQYF. The CDR3 nucleotides are TGTGCCAGCAGTCAAGCGGGATCTGCCACAGATACGCAGTATTTT.

The V gene is TRBV30, the J gene TRBJ2-6, with D unclear. CDR1 is GTSNPN and CDR2 is SVGIG in the germline V gene (reference sequence). The V end lost 0 bases, the J end lost 0 bases, and 3 bases lay between the germline ends. This CDR3 spans 14 amino acids. The DNA for the CDR3 is TGTGCCTGGAGTGTACTCTCTGGGGCCAACGTCCTGACTTTC. As protein: CAWSVLSGANVLTF.

The chain is built from TRBV28 and TRBJ2-3, with D possibly matching TRBD2 (6 bases). With 7 bases removed from V and 6 bases from J, the gap between germline ends came to 23 bases. Germline V CDR1 and CDR2: MDHEN, SYDVKM. The CDR3 runs to 16 residues. This CDR3 reads CASIPVMTGVSDTQYF. Here the CDR3 DNA reads TGTGCCAGCATCCCGGTGATGACGGGAGTTTCCGATACGCAGTATTTT.

V is TRBV7-2 and J is TRBJ2-5; 11 bases are shared with TRBD2. The CDR3 runs 15 residues. Germline V lookup: CDR1 SGHTA, CDR2 FQGNSA. J lost 3 bases, V lost 6 bases, and 6 bases had no gene match. The CDR3 DNA sequence: TGTGCCAGCAGGAAGAAACTAGCGGGAGAAGAGACCCAGTACTTC. It specifies CASRKKLAGEETQYF. Full variable domain (missing parts from reference TRBV7-2 and TRBJ2-5): GAGVSQSPSNKVTEKGKDVELRCDPISGHTALYWYRQSLGQGLEFLIYFQGNSAPDKSGLPSDRFSAERTGGSVSTLTIQRTQQEDSAVYLCASRKKLAGEETQYFGPGTRLLVL.

The chain uses TRBV6-4 and TRBJ2-1; 9 nucleotides align to TRBD2. V shed 0 bases, J shed 7 bases, and the junction held 4 bases outside the gene matches. CDR3 size: 15 residues. Germline V lookup: CDR1 MRHNA, CDR2 SNTAGT. CDR3: CASSDSSGSSNEQFF. CDR3 nucleotides: TGTGCCAGCAGTGACTCTAGCGGGAGTAGTAATGAGCAGTTCTTC.